The sequence of this T cell receptor (beta chain) was determined in a study of human T cells and chemical hapten exposure. TCRdb analysed the RACE reads with MiXCR anew, one entry per CDR3 protein. The table shows some 80,000 distinct CDR3 sequences, with about 10% occurring only once. Germline-derived CDR1 and CDR2 are GTSNPN and SVGIG (reference sequence). This CDR3 comprises 15 residues. The V gene end was trimmed by 2 bases and the J gene end by 4 bases; junction bases not matched to a gene: 6. This clonotype was recorded a few times. The time point: patch test 1, 2 weeks after DPC sensitization. Treatment indicated: therapeutic diphenylcyclopropenone sensitization with weekly scalp DPC.

V gene TRBV30 combines with J gene TRBJ2-1; TRBD1 agrees at 9 bases. The receptor comes from a woman between 50 and 59 years old with alopecia areata. Some clones in this sample may be carry-over from other donors' samples. Sequencing was performed on whole blood, taken in connection with sensitization to the hapten diphenylcyclopropenone (DPC). As DNA, the CDR3 is TGTGCCTGGAGTCTTCCGGGACAGGGATACAATGAGCAGTTCTTC. Its translation: CAWSLPGQGYNEQFF.